These 32 T cell receptor beta chains came from one sample sequenced in a study of T cell responses to AZD1222 COVID-19 vaccine. TCRdb's copy holds only in-frame clones and misses some; the assay was immunoSEQ multiplex PCR. The data contain 100,000 to 150,000 clones, about 88% of them singletons. Source: peripheral blood, taken on day 0 of AZD1222 vaccination. The receptors derive from an adult in good health.

Written as DNA, the CDR3 is TGTGCCACCAGTGACAAGGGACTAGGGGGTTACAATGAGCAGTTCTTC. It yields the protein CATSDKGLGGYNEQFF. J is TRBJ2-1 and V is TRBV24-1; 8 bases are a match to TRBD2. Germline V lookup: CDR1 KGHDR, CDR2 SFDVKD. V lost 4 bases and J lost 4; bases outside the gene matches: 8. The CDR3 is 16 amino acids.

The chain employs TRBV7-9 and TRBJ1-2; D call uncertain. Germline assignment: CDR1 SEHNR and CDR2 FQNEAQ (reference sequence). The CDR3 runs 12 residues. Trimming shortened V by 5 bases and J by 7 bases, and 11 bases separated the two germline ends. The DNA for the CDR3 is TGTGCCAGCAGCCCCCCGAGTAGTGGCTACACCTTC. Translation gives CASSPPSSGYTF. Supplemented by reference TRBV7-9 and TRBJ1-2, the full variable domain reads DTGVSQNPRHKITKRGQNVTFRCDPISEHNRLYWYRQTLGQGPEFLTYFQNEAQLEKSRLLSDRFSAERPKGSFSTLEIQRTEQGDSAMYLCASSPPSSGYTFGSGTRLTVV.

The J gene is TRBJ2-2, the V gene TRBV5-1, with 11 bases that match TRBD2. Per the germline V gene, CDR1 is SGHRS and CDR2 is YFSETQ. CDR3 size: 17 residues. Trimming at V came to 2 bases and at J to 1 base, leaving 4 bases not matched to a gene. The CDR3 loop reads CASSLFGLAGNTGELFF. The DNA for the CDR3 is TGCGCCAGCAGCTTATTTGGACTAGCGGGGAACACCGGGGAGCTGTTTTTT.

This chain connects TRBV19 to TRBJ1-4; D may be TRBD1 (5 bases). CDR3 length: 15 amino acids. Trimming took off 6 bases at V and 10 bases at J, with 21 bases between the two ends. Germline CDR1 is LNHDA and CDR2 is SQIVND (reference sequence). The CDR3, as DNA: TGTGCCAGTAGCCGTCTTGGGGCTCTAGTTCGAAAACTGTTTTTT. Translated, it gives CASSRLGALVRKLFF.

For the CDR3, the DNA is TGTGCCAGCAGACGTAGCGGGACTAGCGCATCCGGGGAGCTGTTTTTT. This translates into CASRRSGTSASGELFF. V gene TRBV27 combines with J gene TRBJ2-2, with 10 bases matching TRBD2. CDR1 is MNHEY and CDR2 is SMNVEV in the germline V gene (reference sequence). V lost 6 bases to trimming and J lost 6 bases; unmatched junction nucleotides: 10. This CDR3 comprises 16 residues.

The V call is TRBV6-5, the J call TRBJ2-5; D may correspond to TRBD1 or TRBD2 (5 bases each). The CDR3 length is 14 residues. The V and J ends lost 6 bases and 5 bases respectively, with 16 bases between them. The germline V gene has CDR1 MNHEY and CDR2 SVGAGI. In nucleotides, the CDR3 is TGTGCCAGCAGCAGCCGCCCGGGGCGGGAGACCCAGTACTTC. This translates into CASSSRPGRETQYF.

The CDR3 loop reads CASKAMNTEAFF. CDR3 in DNA: TGTGCCAGCAAGGCCATGAACACTGAAGCTTTCTTT. V usage is TRBV6-5 and J usage is TRBJ1-1; the D is unclear. The CDR3 runs to 12 residues. The germline CDR1 and CDR2 sequences are MNHEY and SVGAGI. V was shortened by 7 bases and J by 0 bases, with 6 bases between the two germline ends.

V and J are TRBV12-5 and TRBJ1-1, with 7 positions matching TRBD1. The CDR3 is made up of 14 amino acids. Germline assignment: CDR1 LGHNT and CDR2 FRNRAP. V lost 5 bases to trimming and J lost 1 base; unmatched junction nucleotides: 4. CDR3 in amino acids: CASGVGQRNTEAFF. Written as DNA, the CDR3 is TGTGCTAGTGGTGTGGGACAGAGGAACACTGAAGCTTTCTTT.

The rearrangement uses TRBV24-1 and TRBJ1-5; a weak D match, TRBD1 (5 bases). V lost 2 bases and J lost 4, with 11 bases in between. This CDR3 spans 15 amino acids. The germline CDR1 and CDR2 sequences are KGHDR and SFDVKD. The CDR3 sequence is CATSDSGAGNQPQHF. Written as DNA, the CDR3 is TGTGCCACCAGTGATTCTGGGGCTGGGAATCAGCCCCAGCATTTT.

The genes are TRBV5-1 and TRBJ1-1; D might be TRBD1 (6 bases). CDR3 length: 14 residues. V lost 3 bases and J lost 3, with 12 bases in between. Germline V gene lookup returns CDR1 SGHRS and CDR2 YFSETQ. CDR3 DNA sequence: TGCGCCAGCAGCTGGACAGAAGGGGACACTGAAGCTTTCTTT. Its translation: CASSWTEGDTEAFF. Full variable domain (remainder filled in from reference TRBV5-1 and TRBJ1-1): KAGVTQTPRYLIKTRGQQVTLSCSPISGHRSVSWYQQTPGQGLQFLFEYFSETQRNKGNFPGRFSGRQFSNSRSEMNVSTLELGDSALYLCASSWTEGDTEAFFGQGTRLTVV.

The chain employs TRBV15 and TRBJ2-5, with D perhaps TRBD2 (6 bases). The CDR3 length is 15 residues. With 0 bases removed from V and 5 bases from J, the gap between germline ends came to 13 bases. Germline values: CDR1 LNHNV, CDR2 YYDKDF (reference sequence). The CDR3 sequence: CATSRDPGGAETQYF. The DNA of the CDR3 is TGTGCCACCAGCAGAGACCCCGGAGGGGCTGAGACCCAGTACTTC.

J is TRBJ1-6 and V is TRBV27, with D unclear. The germline gives CDR1 MNHEY, CDR2 SMNVEV (reference sequence). Between the trimmed V and J ends, which lost 5 bases and 9 bases, there was a span of 8 bases. The CDR3 length is 12 residues. The CDR3 DNA reads TGTGCCAGCAGTGACCCGGTTTCACCCCTCCACTTT. It specifies CASSDPVSPLHF.

The chain has TRBV4-2 and TRBJ1-1; maybe TRBD1 (5 bases). Trimming cost V 5 bases and J 0 bases, with 13 bases left between them. This CDR3 comprises 15 residues. Germline values: CDR1 LGHNA, CDR2 YNFKEQ. The CDR3 reads CASSKRGGVNTEAFF. In nucleotides, the CDR3 is TGTGCCAGCAGCAAGCGGGGCGGAGTGAACACTGAAGCTTTCTTT.

As for this clone: Other DNA sequences in this sample translate to the same CDR3. The genes are TRBV11-2 and TRBJ1-2, with no clear D. V was clipped by 0 bases and J by 2 bases, with 10 bases between them. This CDR3 is built from 15 residues. The germline V gene encodes CDR1 SGHAT and CDR2 FQNNGV. CDR3 loop: CASSLDPGSNYGYTF. CDR3 nucleotide sequence: TGTGCCAGCAGCTTAGATCCTGGCAGCAACTATGGCTACACCTTC.

V and J are TRBV14 and TRBJ2-2, with D uncertain. Trimming cost V 1 base and J 4 bases, with 7 bases left between them. The CDR3 spans 14 residues. Germline V CDR1 and CDR2: SGHDN, FVKESK. In DNA, the CDR3 is TGTGCCAGCAGCCAAGTTAGTAGCACCGGGGAGCTGTTTTTT. It encodes CASSQVSSTGELFF. Combining the CDR3 with reference TRBV14 and TRBJ2-2 gives the whole variable domain EAGVTQFPSHSVIEKGQTVTLRCDPISGHDNLYWYRRVMGKEIKFLLHFVKESKQDESGMPNNRFLAERTGGTYSTLKVQPAELEDSGVYFCASSQVSSTGELFFGEGSRLTVL.

The chain links TRBV6-5 to TRBJ1-5; D is undetermined. The germline V gene encodes CDR1 MNHEY and CDR2 SVGAGI. This CDR3 region has 14 residues. Trimming cost V 4 bases and J 3 bases, with 10 bases left between them. In nucleotides, the CDR3 is TGTGCCAGCAGTTCCCCTCGGGACAATCAGCCCCAGCATTTT. Translating gives CASSSPRDNQPQHF.

V usage is TRBV4-1 and J usage is TRBJ1-2, with TRBD1 identical over 7 bases. The CDR3 consists of 17 residues. The germline CDR1 and CDR2 sequences are MGHRA and YSYEKL. J was trimmed by 6 bases and V by 0 bases; bases with no gene match: 13. CDR3 residues: CASSQDPSVRGLNGYTF. The CDR3 DNA sequence: TGCGCCAGCAGCCAAGATCCCTCGGTGAGGGGGCTTAATGGCTACACCTTC.

The V call is TRBV7-9, the J call TRBJ1-5, with 10 bases matching TRBD1. V trimming: 8 bases; J trimming: 7 bases; junction bases outside the gene matches: 2. Germline CDR1 and CDR2: SEHNR and FQNEAQ (reference sequence). The CDR3 length is 12 residues. The CDR3 sequence is CASATGGQPQHF. DNA of the CDR3: TGTGCCAGCGCGACAGGGGGCCAGCCCCAGCATTTT.

The V and J genes are TRBV25-1 and TRBJ2-6; D uncertain. The CDR3 runs to 17 residues. Between the trimmed V and J ends, which lost 0 bases and 0 bases, there was a span of 9 bases. CDR1 is MGHDK, CDR2 SYGVNS, per germline. The CDR3: CASSEYRHFSGANVLTF. The DNA of the CDR3 is TGTGCCAGCAGTGAATATAGACATTTCTCTGGGGCCAACGTCCTGACTTTC.

Comment on this clone: In the same sample, other DNA sequences code for this CDR3. The chain couples TRBV7-9 to TRBJ1-2, with TRBD1 matching over 11 bases. The CDR3 consists of 13 residues. Germline CDR1 reads SEHNR; CDR2 reads FQNEAQ (reference sequence). Germline trimming cut 3 bases from V and 8 bases from J; bases unmatched to any gene: 2. CDR3 nucleotides: TGTGCCAGCAGCTTGGGGACAGGGGGAGGCTACACCTTC. This codes for CASSLGTGGGYTF.

This clone was found a few times. The genes are TRBV6-5 and TRBJ1-1; D is ambiguous. CDR3 length: 11 amino acids. The germline V gene has CDR1 MNHEY and CDR2 SVGAGI. V was shortened by 2 bases and J by 8 bases, with 6 bases between the two germline ends. DNA of the CDR3: TGTGCCAGCAGTTACGCGGGAGAAGCTTTCTTT. Protein sequence: CASSYAGEAFF.

The chain employs TRBV2 and TRBJ1-5; TRBD1 might be the D (5 bases). Trimming removed 7 bases at V and 2 bases at J, with 15 bases between. Germline lookup yields CDR1 SNHLY and CDR2 FYNNEI. The CDR3 sequence is 15 residues long. CDR3 residues: CASTDQGVGNQPQHF. In DNA, the CDR3 is TGTGCCAGCACAGACCAGGGAGTTGGCAATCAGCCCCAGCATTTT.

This clone was observed once. J is TRBJ2-7 and V is TRBV5-1, with 8 bases aligning to TRBD1. The CDR3 is 15 residues long. The V and J ends lost 4 bases and 5 bases, in that order; junction bases with no gene match: 11. The germline V gene has CDR1 SGHRS and CDR2 YFSETQ. This chain's CDR3 is CASSPGAGGNDEQYF. In DNA form, the CDR3 reads TGCGCCAGCAGCCCAGGAGCAGGGGGCAACGACGAGCAGTACTTC.

In this sample, this clone turned up once. The CDR3 region has the DNA TGTGCCAGCATCCAAACCGGGACTAGCGGTGACAATGAGCAGTTCTTC. This encodes CASIQTGTSGDNEQFF. The chain employs TRBV7-2 and TRBJ2-1; the match to TRBD2 covers 11 bases. Germline lookup yields CDR1 SGHTA and CDR2 FQGNSA. J was trimmed by 5 bases and V by 7 bases; bases with no gene match: 10. The CDR3 contains 16 residues.

This chain links TRBV6-2 or TRBV6-3 with TRBJ2-6; 10 nucleotides match TRBD1. The V and J ends lost 6 bases and 0 bases, in that order; junction bases with no gene match: 8. The CDR3 is 18 residues long. Germline values: CDR1 MNHEY, CDR2 SVGEGT. Written as DNA, the CDR3 is TGTGCCAGCAGCCGACCGGGACAGGGGTTCTCTGGGGCCAACGTCCTGACTTTC. It encodes CASSRPGQGFSGANVLTF.

This chain uses TRBV2 with TRBJ1-2; maybe TRBD1 (5 bases). Germline assignment: CDR1 SNHLY and CDR2 FYNNEI. This CDR3 spans 16 amino acids. Trimming pared 4 bases from V and 8 bases from J, leaving 23 bases between. The CDR3 here is CASSVRIVRGLEGYTF. CDR3 coding DNA: TGTGCCAGCAGTGTAAGAATTGTTAGGGGCTTGGAGGGCTACACCTTC.

The J gene is TRBJ2-1, the V gene TRBV7-8; 9 nucleotides align to TRBD1. V lost 5 bases to trimming and J lost 8 bases; unmatched junction nucleotides: 7. Germline V CDR1 and CDR2: SGHVS, FQNEAQ. This CDR3 is 14 amino acids long. The CDR3 DNA is TGTGCCAGCAGCCCAACAGGGGGCGGCCATGAGCAGTTCTTC. This codes for CASSPTGGGHEQFF.

This rearrangement joins TRBV9 to TRBJ1-3; 7 nucleotides align to TRBD1. V dropped 4 bases and J dropped 2; count of bases not matched to a gene: 6. Germline CDR1 is SGDLS and CDR2 is YYNGEE. The CDR3 sequence is 15 residues long. The CDR3 region is CASSPRTGAGNTIYF. CDR3 nucleotide sequence: TGTGCCAGCAGCCCCAGAACAGGGGCTGGAAACACCATATATTTT.

The chain is built from TRBV19 and TRBJ1-6; possible D gene TRBD1, 6 bases. Germline CDR1 LNHDA, CDR2 SQIVND (reference sequence). The CDR3 contains 14 residues. The V gene lost 11 bases and the J gene lost 6 bases, with 17 bases spanning the gap. The CDR3 spells CAAGAGRSNSPLHF. For the CDR3, the DNA is TGTGCCGCAGGGGCAGGGCGAAGTAATTCACCCCTCCACTTT.

CDR3 nucleotides: TGTGCCAGTAACAGGGGAGGAAACTACTATGGCTACACCTTC. It yields the protein CASNRGGNYYGYTF. This chain joins TRBV19 and TRBJ1-2; the match to TRBD1 covers 7 bases. CDR3 length: 14 residues. Germline V gene data show CDR1 as LNHDA and CDR2 as SQIVND (reference sequence). Trimming at V came to 7 bases and at J to 3 bases, leaving 8 bases not matched to a gene.

The gene calls are TRBV10-2 and TRBJ2-3; 9 bases agree with TRBD2. V was clipped by 0 bases and J by 2 bases; unmatched bases: 3. This CDR3 spans 16 amino acids. Germline CDR1 and CDR2: WSHSY and SAAADI. CDR3 sequence: CASSESGGGDTDTQYF. CDR3 DNA: TGCGCCAGCAGTGAGTCAGGCGGGGGGGACACAGATACGCAGTATTTT.

V usage is TRBV18 and J usage is TRBJ2-7; 11 positions match TRBD1. V was pared by 2 bases and J by 6 bases, with 6 bases of the junction left unmatched. Germline V gene lookup returns CDR1 KGHSH and CDR2 LQKENI. There are 15 residues in the CDR3. The CDR3 DNA follows: TGTGCCAGCTCACCAACCGGGACAGGGGGTGCCGAGCAGTACTTC. It specifies CASSPTGTGGAEQYF. The variable domain in full, completed from reference TRBV18 and TRBJ2-7, reads NAGVMQNPRHLVRRRGQEARLRCSPMKGHSHVYWYRQLPEEGLKFMVYLQKENIIDESGMPKERFSAEFPKEGPSILRIQQVVRGDSAAYFCASSPTGTGGAEQYFGPGTRLTVT.